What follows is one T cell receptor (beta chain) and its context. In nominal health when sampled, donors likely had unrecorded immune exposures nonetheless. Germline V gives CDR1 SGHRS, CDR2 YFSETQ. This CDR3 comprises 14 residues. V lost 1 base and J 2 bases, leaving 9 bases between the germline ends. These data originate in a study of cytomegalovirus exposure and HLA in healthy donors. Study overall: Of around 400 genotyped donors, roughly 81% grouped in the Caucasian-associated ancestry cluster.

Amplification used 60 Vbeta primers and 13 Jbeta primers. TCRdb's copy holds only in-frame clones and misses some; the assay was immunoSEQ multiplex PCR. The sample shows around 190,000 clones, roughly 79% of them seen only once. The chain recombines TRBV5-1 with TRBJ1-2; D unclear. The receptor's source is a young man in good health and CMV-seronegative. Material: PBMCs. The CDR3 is CASSLSSGNYGYTF. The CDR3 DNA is TGCGCCAGCAGCTTGTCGTCAGGAAACTATGGCTACACCTTC. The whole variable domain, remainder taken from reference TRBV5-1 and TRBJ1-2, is KAGVTQTPRYLIKTRGQQVTLSCSPISGHRSVSWYQQTPGQGLQFLFEYFSETQRNKGNFPGRFSGRQFSNSRSEMNVSTLELGDSALYLCASSLSSGNYGYTFGSGTRLTVV.